These 14 T cell receptor beta chains came from one sample sequenced in a study of CD8 T cells in ankylosing spondylitis (TCRdb year 2017). Libraries were prepared through 5' RACE. Sequencer: Illumina MiSeq. In TCRdb, the public reads were trimmed at Q25 with fastp and aligned with MiXCR, with productive beta chains retained. Under each unique CDR3 protein, matching rows form one entry showing the most common genes and DNA. The sample has about 33,000 distinct CDR3 sequences on record, 12% to 15% of them singletons. The ten most abundant clones make up more than 30% of the sample. The sample was blood. These receptors all come from a male donor with ankylosing spondylitis or in good health (not recorded which).

This clonotype showed up just a few times. The chain carries TRBV10-3 and TRBJ2-5; D is uncertain. Germline CDR1 ENHRY, CDR2 SYGVKD. V was trimmed by 6 bases and J by 4 bases, leaving 9 bases between them. CDR3 size: 12 residues. The chain's CDR3 is CAIRDGLETQYF. CDR3 DNA sequence: TGTGCCATCAGAGATGGGTTAGAGACCCAGTACTTC.

This clonotype was seen ten or more times. The V and J genes are TRBV28 and TRBJ2-3; D not resolved. The CDR3 spans 13 residues. The germline V and J ends were trimmed by 3 bases and 3 bases, with 7 bases remaining between them. Germline V gives CDR1 MDHEN, CDR2 SYDVKM. The CDR3 spells CASSFGVTDTQYF. The CDR3 DNA reads TGTGCCAGCAGTTTTGGGGTAACAGATACGCAGTATTTT.

This clonotype was picked up a small number of times. The rearrangement uses TRBV25-1 and TRBJ2-5, with D perhaps matching TRBD1 (6 bases). CDR3 length: 13 amino acids. The germline V and J ends were trimmed by 6 bases and 5 bases, with 13 bases remaining between them. Germline V gene data show CDR1 as MGHDK and CDR2 as SYGVNS. The CDR3 nucleotides are TGTGCCAGCAGCTCAGGGGTGCACGAGACCCAGTACTTC. Amino acid sequence: CASSSGVHETQYF.

The chain employs TRBV12-3 or TRBV12-4 and TRBJ2-1, with 9 bases matching TRBD2. This CDR3 is built from 15 residues. Trimming took 3 bases from V and 8 from J; bases not matched to a gene: 8. Here the CDR3 reads CASSFVQREEDEQFF. Here the CDR3 DNA reads TGTGCCAGCAGTTTTGTCCAGCGGGAGGAAGATGAGCAGTTCTTC.

This chain connects TRBV24-1 to TRBJ1-1; D unclear. The V gene lost 1 base and the J gene lost 6 bases, with 11 bases spanning the gap. The CDR3 loop spans 14 amino acids. CDR1 and CDR2 from the germline V gene are KGHDR and SFDVKD. DNA of the CDR3: TGTGCCACCAGTGATTTTAGTCAGCGGGCTGAAGCTTTCTTT. This translates into CATSDFSQRAEAFF.

The chain carries TRBV28 and TRBJ2-3, with no clear D. Trimming took off 6 bases at V and 1 base at J, with 11 bases between the two ends. CDR3 length equals 14 residues. CDR1 is MDHEN, CDR2 SYDVKM, per germline. The CDR3 region is CASSALLGTDTQYF. In DNA, the CDR3 is TGTGCCAGCAGCGCTCTCCTCGGCACAGATACGCAGTATTTT.

This clonotype appeared once. This chain connects TRBV4-2 to TRBJ2-5, with 8 nucleotides matching TRBD2. With 4 bases clipped from V and 1 base from J, the junction kept 5 bases outside the gene matches. Germline CDR1 reads LGHNA; CDR2 reads YNFKEQ. The CDR3 totals 15 residues. The CDR3 coding sequence is TGTGCCAGCAGCCCGCGGGGGGACGCCCAAGAGACCCAGTACTTC. Protein product: CASSPRGDAQETQYF.

This clonotype is medium-sized by share. The CDR3 DNA follows: TGCGCCAGCAGCTCCATCCTCCGGACAGCTACAACTAATGAAAAACTGTTTTTT. It translates to CASSSILRTATTNEKLFF. V gene TRBV5-1 combines with J gene TRBJ1-4; D may be TRBD1 (6 bases). The CDR3 is made up of 18 amino acids. Trimming removed 3 bases at V and 0 bases at J, with 18 bases between. Germline V gene sequence: CDR1 SGHRS, CDR2 YFSETQ. The full variable domain, with the rest looked up from reference TRBV5-1 and TRBJ1-4, is KAGVTQTPRYLIKTRGQQVTLSCSPISGHRSVSWYQQTPGQGLQFLFEYFSETQRNKGNFPGRFSGRQFSNSRSEMNVSTLELGDSALYLCASSSILRTATTNEKLFFGSGTQLSVL.

The chain links TRBV29-1 to TRBJ1-1; 8 bases align to TRBD1. In germline, CDR1 is SQVTM, CDR2 ANQGSEA. The J segment lost 1 base and the V segment lost 6 bases, leaving 4 bases of the junction unmatched. This CDR3 comprises 13 residues. The CDR3, as DNA: TGCAGCGTAGCTACAGGGGGGAACACTGAAGCTTTCTTT. Translated: CSVATGGNTEAFF.

As DNA, the CDR3 is TGTGCCAGCTCACCTCCCGGGACACCGGCTGGGAAACTGTTTTTT. Translating gives CASSPPGTPAGKLFF. V is TRBV18 and J is TRBJ1-4; D is perhaps TRBD1 (6 bases). The V gene lost 3 bases and the J gene lost 11 bases, with 19 bases spanning the gap. This CDR3 has 15 amino acids. The germline V gene has CDR1 KGHSH and CDR2 LQKENI.

The chain recombines TRBV7-2 with TRBJ2-1; TRBD2 matches 8 bases. This CDR3 has 17 residues. Germline V gene lookup returns CDR1 SGHTA and CDR2 FQGNSA. The V and J ends lost 3 bases and 7 bases, in that order; junction bases with no gene match: 14. As DNA, the CDR3 is TGTGCCAGCAGCTTTCTGAAAACCGGGACTAGGGGTAATGAGCAGTTCTTC. The encoded protein is CASSFLKTGTRGNEQFF.

This chain uses TRBV12-3 or TRBV12-4 with TRBJ2-1; TRBD1 might be the D (6 bases). With 5 bases removed from V and 14 bases from J, the gap between germline ends came to 16 bases. The CDR3 consists of 12 residues. CDR3 amino acids: CASSLYRAEEFF. CDR3 bases: TGTGCCAGCAGTCTCTACAGGGCGGAGGAGTTCTTC.

The genes are TRBV5-1 and TRBJ2-7; tentative D call: TRBD2 (6 bases). V was trimmed by 4 bases and J by 2 bases, leaving 10 bases between them. The CDR3 extends over 13 amino acids. The germline V gene encodes CDR1 SGHRS and CDR2 YFSETQ. The CDR3 loop reads CASSRDSAYEQYF. The CDR3 nucleotides read TGCGCCAGCAGCCGGGACTCCGCCTACGAGCAGTACTTC.

The V gene is TRBV6-4, the J gene TRBJ2-2; 12 bases line up with TRBD2. CDR3 length: 17 residues. The junction had 6 bases not matched to a gene; V was cut back by 0 bases and J by 7 bases. Germline CDR1 is MRHNA and CDR2 is SNTAGT. The CDR3: CASSDSRTSGEVGELFF. The CDR3 DNA reads TGTGCCAGCAGTGACTCCCGGACTAGCGGGGAGGTCGGGGAGCTGTTTTTT.